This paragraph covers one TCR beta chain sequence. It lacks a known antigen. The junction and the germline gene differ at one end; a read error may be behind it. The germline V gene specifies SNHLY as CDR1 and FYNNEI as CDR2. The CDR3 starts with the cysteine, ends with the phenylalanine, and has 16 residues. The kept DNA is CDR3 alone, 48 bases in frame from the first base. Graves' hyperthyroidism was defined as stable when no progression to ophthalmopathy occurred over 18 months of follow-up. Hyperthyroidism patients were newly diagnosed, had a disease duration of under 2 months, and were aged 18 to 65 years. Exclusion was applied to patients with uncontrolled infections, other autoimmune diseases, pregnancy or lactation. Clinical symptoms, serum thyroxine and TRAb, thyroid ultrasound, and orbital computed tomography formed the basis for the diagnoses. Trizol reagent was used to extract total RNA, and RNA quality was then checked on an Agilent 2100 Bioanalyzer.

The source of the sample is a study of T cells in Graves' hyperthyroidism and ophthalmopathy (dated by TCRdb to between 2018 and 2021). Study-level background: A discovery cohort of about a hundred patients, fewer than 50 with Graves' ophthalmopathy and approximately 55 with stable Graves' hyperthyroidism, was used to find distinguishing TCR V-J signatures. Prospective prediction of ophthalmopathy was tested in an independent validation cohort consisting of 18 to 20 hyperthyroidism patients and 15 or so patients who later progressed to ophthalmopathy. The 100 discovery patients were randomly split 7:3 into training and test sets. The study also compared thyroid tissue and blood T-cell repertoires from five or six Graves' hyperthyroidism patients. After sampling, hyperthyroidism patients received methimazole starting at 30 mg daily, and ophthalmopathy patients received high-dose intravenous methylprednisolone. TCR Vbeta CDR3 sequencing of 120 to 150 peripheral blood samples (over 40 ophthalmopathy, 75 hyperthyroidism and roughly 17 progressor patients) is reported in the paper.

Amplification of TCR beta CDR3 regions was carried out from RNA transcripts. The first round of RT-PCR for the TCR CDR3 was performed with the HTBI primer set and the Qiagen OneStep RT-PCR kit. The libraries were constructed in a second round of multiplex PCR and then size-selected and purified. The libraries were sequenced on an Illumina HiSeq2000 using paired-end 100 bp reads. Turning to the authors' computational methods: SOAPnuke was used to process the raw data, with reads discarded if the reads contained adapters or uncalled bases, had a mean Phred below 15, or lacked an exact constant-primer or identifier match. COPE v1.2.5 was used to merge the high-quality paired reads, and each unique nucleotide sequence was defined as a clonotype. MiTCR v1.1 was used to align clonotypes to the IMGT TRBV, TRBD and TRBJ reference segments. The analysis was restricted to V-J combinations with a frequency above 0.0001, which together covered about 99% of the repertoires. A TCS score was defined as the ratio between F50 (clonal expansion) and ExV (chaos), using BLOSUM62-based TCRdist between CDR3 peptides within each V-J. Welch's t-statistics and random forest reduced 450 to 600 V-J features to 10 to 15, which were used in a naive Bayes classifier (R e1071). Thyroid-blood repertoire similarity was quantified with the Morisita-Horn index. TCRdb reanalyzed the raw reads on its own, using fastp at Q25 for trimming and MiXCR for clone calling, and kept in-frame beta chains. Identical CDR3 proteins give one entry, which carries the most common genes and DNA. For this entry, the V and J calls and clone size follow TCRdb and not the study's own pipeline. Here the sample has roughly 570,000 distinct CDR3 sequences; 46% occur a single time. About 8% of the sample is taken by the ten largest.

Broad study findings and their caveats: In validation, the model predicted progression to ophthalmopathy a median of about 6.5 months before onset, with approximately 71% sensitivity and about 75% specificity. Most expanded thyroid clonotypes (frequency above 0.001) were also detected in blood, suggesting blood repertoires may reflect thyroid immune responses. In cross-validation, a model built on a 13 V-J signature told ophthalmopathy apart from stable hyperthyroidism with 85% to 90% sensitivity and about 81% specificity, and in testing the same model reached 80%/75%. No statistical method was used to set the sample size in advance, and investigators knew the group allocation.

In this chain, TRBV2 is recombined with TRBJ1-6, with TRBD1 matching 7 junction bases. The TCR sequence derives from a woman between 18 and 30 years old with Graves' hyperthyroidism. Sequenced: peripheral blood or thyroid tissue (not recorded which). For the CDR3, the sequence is CASSGDRSSYNSPPHF. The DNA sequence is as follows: TGTGCCAGCAGCGGGGACAGAAGCTCCTATAATTCACCCCCCCACTTT.